This T cell receptor (beta chain) comes out of a study of blood T cells in healthy people across ages. Combining a sample-barcoded 5' primer with a J-beta primer mix, a second PCR ran for about 6 to 11 cycles. There were at least 2.5 million CDR3-containing paired-end reads obtained from each sample. TCRdb reprocessed the 5' RACE reads with MiXCR, giving one entry per CDR3 protein. Of some 1,500,000 distinct CDR3 sequences listed, roughly 43% were seen once; the top ten hold over 3.5%. Each donor was a healthy Caucasian individual from Russia, aged roughly 6 to 95. Per individual sample, total RNA of at least 5.5 micrograms was extracted. Trimming removed 5 bases from V and 7 bases from J, with 9 bases in between. This CDR3 has 12 amino acids. General study points: Lack of knowledge of donor CMV status possibly confounded expanded clonotype changes.

This clonotype was counted at least ten times. The antigen remains undetermined. Sequences were obtained from blood. The V and J genes are TRBV12-3 or TRBV12-4 and TRBJ2-1; D gene unclear. The source is a woman aged 18-35 years in good health. CDR3 sequence: CASSKIKNEQFF. The CDR3, as DNA: TGTGCCAGCAGTAAAATAAAAAATGAGCAGTTCTTC.